This TCR beta chain was captured by sequencing in a study of cytomegalovirus exposure and HLA in healthy donors. Study-level findings and limits: Rarity held for most TCR sequences, but there were some public TCRs that occurred in many donors. Later examination showed HLA-associated TCR beta chains had greater clonal expansion than equally common others.

Note on this clone: What it recognizes is unknown.

Primers: 60 Vbeta forward and 13 Jbeta reverse. Sequenced by immunoSEQ multiplex PCR; TCRdb stores in-frame clones only, minus some. The sample has about 150,000 clones, roughly a tenth seen once; the top ten hold over 1.5%. V was cut by 0 bases and J by 1 base, with 13 bases left in between. CDR1 is LGHNA and CDR2 is YNFKEQ in the germline V gene. CDR3 length: 17 residues. The chain recombines TRBV4-2 with TRBJ1-5; D is possibly TRBD1 (5 bases). The TCR comes from a male donor in good health and CMV-seronegative. Source material: PBMCs. CDR3 residues: CASSQESRGGSNQPQHF. In DNA, the CDR3 is TGTGCCAGCAGCCAAGAGAGCCGGGGGGGGAGCAATCAGCCCCAGCATTTT.